This T cell receptor beta chain was profiled in a study of ipilimumab plus nivolumab after autologous stem cell transplantation. Sequencing was performed with immunoSEQ multiplex PCR; in TCRdb, only in-frame clones are kept and a portion is missing. The repertoire has 15,000 to 20,000 clones, roughly 80% of them found once; the top ten carry roughly 36%. The V segment lost 4 bases and the J segment 11 bases; nucleotides outside the gene matches: 3. This CDR3 has 13 amino acids. Germline V gene lookup returns CDR1 SGHTA and CDR2 FQGTGA. Dosing: nivolumab 3 mg/kg IV, weeks 1, 4, 7, 10, then every two weeks to week 26. With respect to this clone: The antigen remains undetermined.

Findings and limits, study-wide: TCR repertoire, Treg phenotype and gut microbiota reportedly support more study of this approach.

The sample consisted of PBMCs, taken in a trial of ipilimumab plus nivolumab as post-transplant consolidation. This TCR was sampled from a male donor with diffuse large B-cell lymphoma. The V call is TRBV7-3, the J call TRBJ2-1; 12 bases are a match to TRBD1. CDR3 loop: CASSSGQGAKQFF. DNA of the CDR3: TGTGCCAGCAGCTCGGGACAGGGGGCGAAGCAGTTCTTC. Drawing the rest from reference TRBV7-3 and TRBJ2-1, the complete variable domain is GAGVSQTPSNKVTEKGKYVELRCDPISGHTALYWYRQSLGQGPEFLIYFQGTGAADDSGLPNDRFFAVRPEGSVSTLKIQRTERGDSAVYLCASSSGQGAKQFFGPGTRLTVL.